This TCR beta chain was captured by sequencing in a study of CD8 T cells in Susac syndrome. The ends were cut back, 2 bases at V and 3 bases at J, with 16 bases in the middle. CDR1 is LGHNT, CDR2 FRNRAP, per germline. The length of the CDR3 is 16 residues. Reverse transcription of 0.5 to 1 ug RNA was performed with random hexamers. Across 54 Vbeta and 13 Jbeta, TCR beta CDR3 was amplified with immunoSEQ multiplex PCR. One entry per CDR3 protein, called by TCRdb with MiXCR from the immunoSEQ multiplex PCR reads. Of 400,000 or so distinct CDR3 sequences detected, around 85% appear once; the ten largest clones hold approximately 0.11%. The patients serving as multiple sclerosis controls were treatment-naive. They had stable or active relapsing-remitting disease and fulfilled revised McDonald criteria. Negative isolation yielded CD8+ and CD4+ T cells; FACS enriched TEMRA cells.

The TCR sequence derives from a human donor with multiple sclerosis. Sequenced sample: CD8+ T cells from PBMCs. The chain uses TRBV12-5 and TRBJ1-1; TRBD1 is a possible D gene (5 bases). The CDR3 loop reads CASGLHNRRPDTEAFF. The CDR3 coding sequence is TGTGCTAGTGGTTTGCATAACAGGCGCCCCGACACTGAAGCTTTCTTT.